Each of the 29 T cell receptor beta chains below was sequenced from the same sample in a study of blood T cell repertoires in COVID-19. Data came from immunoSEQ multiplex PCR; TCRdb stores just in-frame clones and leaves some out. The sample consists of under 150,000 clones, 84% of them appearing once. The material sequenced was peripheral blood. All receptors derive from a woman between 40 and 50 years old with acute or convalescent COVID-19.

V gene TRBV19 combines with J gene TRBJ1-2; D is undetermined. The V end was cut by 5 bases, the J end by 5 bases, with 6 bases between. CDR1 LNHDA and CDR2 SQIVND come from the germline V gene (reference sequence). This CDR3 has 11 amino acids. Here the CDR3 reads CASSVHYGYTF. The CDR3 DNA reads as TGTGCCAGTAGTGTCCATTATGGCTACACCTTC.

The chain carries TRBV6-5 and TRBJ2-2; weak D call: TRBD1 (6 bases). Trimming stripped 10 bases from V and 4 bases from J, with 13 bases between. Germline values: CDR1 MNHEY, CDR2 SVGAGI. The CDR3 has 13 amino acids. The CDR3 reads CATRQDLTGELFF. The CDR3 DNA sequence: TGTGCCACCCGACAGGACCTCACCGGGGAGCTGTTTTTT.

This clone has just a few counts. The chain carries TRBV7-9 and TRBJ1-6, with 7 bases aligning to TRBD1. The CDR3 loop spans 14 amino acids. Looked up from germline, CDR1 is SEHNR and CDR2 is FQNEAQ (reference sequence). V dropped 7 bases and J dropped 10; count of bases not matched to a gene: 10. CDR3 coding DNA: TGTGCCAGCACCGAGGGACAGCCCCAGTCACCCCTCCACTTT. Amino acids: CASTEGQPQSPLHF.

The chain joins TRBV7-9 to TRBJ1-2, with D unclear. Germline CDR1 and CDR2: SEHNR and FQNEAQ (reference sequence). Trimming removed 5 bases from V and 6 bases from J, with 13 bases in between. This CDR3 has 13 residues. In nucleotides, the CDR3 is TGTGCCAGCAGCCGGACTCTCTCGGATGGCTACACCTTC. Amino acids: CASSRTLSDGYTF.

V gene TRBV5-6 combines with J gene TRBJ2-1; TRBD1 might be the D (6 bases). Germline loops: CDR1 SGHDT, CDR2 YYEEEE. The CDR3 is 16 residues long. Trimming shortened V by 1 base and J by 0 bases, and 11 bases separated the two germline ends. CDR3 region: CASSLRRGPSYNEQFF. In nucleotides, the CDR3 is TGTGCCAGCAGCTTGCGCAGGGGACCCTCCTACAATGAGCAGTTCTTC. Full variable domain (rest looked up from reference TRBV5-6 and TRBJ2-1): DAGVTQSPTHLIKTRGQQVTLRCSPKSGHDTVSWYQQALGQGPQFIFQYYEEEERQRGNFPDRFSGHQFPNYSSELNVNALLLGDSALYLCASSLRRGPSYNEQFFGPGTRLTVL.

This sequence joins TRBV19 and TRBJ1-2, with D maybe TRBD1 (5 bases). Germline CDR1 is LNHDA and CDR2 is SQIVND (reference sequence). V dropped 11 bases and J dropped 2 bases, with 27 bases sitting between them. This CDR3 comprises 17 residues. The CDR3 region is CAAKDGSLGARNYGYTF. The DNA of the CDR3 is TGTGCCGCCAAGGACGGGAGTTTAGGGGCGCGGAACTATGGCTACACCTTC.

This rearrangement joins TRBV7-2 to TRBJ2-3; D is perhaps TRBD2 (5 bases). This CDR3 spans 17 amino acids. Trimming removed 5 bases at V and 5 bases at J, with 23 bases between. Germline lookup yields CDR1 SGHTA and CDR2 FQGNSA. CDR3 sequence (DNA): TGTGCCAGCAGCCCCCCCGGTGCACCGAGGGTAGGAGATACGCAGTATTTT. It translates to CASSPPGAPRVGDTQYF.

The chain joins TRBV14 to TRBJ1-1; a possible D gene is TRBD1 (6 bases). CDR3 length equals 15 residues. V dropped 1 base and J dropped 1 base, with 10 bases sitting between them. CDR1 is SGHDN, CDR2 FVKESK, per germline. The CDR3 DNA reads TGTGCCAGCAGCCAAGGGGGGGGGCCGAACACTGAAGCTTTCTTT. This codes for CASSQGGGPNTEAFF.

The J gene is TRBJ2-7, the V gene TRBV5-1; 7 nucleotides agree with TRBD2. The CDR3 covers 13 residues. The V and J ends lost 4 bases and 6 bases, in that order; junction bases with no gene match: 7. Germline V gene lookup returns CDR1 SGHRS and CDR2 YFSETQ. CDR3 sequence: CASSAAGHTEQYF. The CDR3 bases are TGCGCCAGCAGCGCAGCGGGGCACACCGAGCAGTACTTC.

Comments on this clone: The same CDR3 arises from other DNA sequences in this sample as well. This chain connects TRBV4-2 to TRBJ1-3; TRBD1 is a possible D gene (6 bases). Germline CDR1 is LGHNA and CDR2 is YNFKEQ. The CDR3 is made up of 16 amino acids. V lost 1 base and J 3 bases, leaving 13 bases between the germline ends. The CDR3 here is CASSQGPGDGGNTIYF. CDR3 nucleotide sequence: TGTGCCAGCAGCCAAGGTCCAGGGGACGGTGGAAACACCATATATTTT.

The chain combines TRBV6-5 with TRBJ2-3, with a weak D call TRBD1 (5 bases). Germline V lookup: CDR1 MNHEY, CDR2 SVGAGI. The CDR3 loop spans 14 amino acids. The V end lost 5 bases, the J end lost 2 bases, and 11 bases lay between the germline ends. The CDR3 coding sequence is TGTGCCAGCAGTAGGCGACAGTCCACAGATACGCAGTATTTT. Translated, it gives CASSRRQSTDTQYF.

The rearrangement links TRBV9 to TRBJ2-7; TRBD2 agrees at 12 bases. Germline CDR1 reads SGDLS; CDR2 reads YYNGEE. The ends lost 3 bases at V and 0 bases at J; junction bases unmatched: 4. The CDR3 length is 16 residues. The CDR3 bases are TGTGCCAGCAGCGCCTCGACTAGCGGGGGCTCCTACGAGCAGTACTTC. Translated, it gives CASSASTSGGSYEQYF.

The chain has TRBV28 and TRBJ1-6; 11 bases line up with TRBD1. Looked up from germline, CDR1 is MDHEN and CDR2 is SYDVKM. Trimming cost V 6 bases and J 9 bases; bases outside gene matches: 4. This CDR3 region has 14 residues. CDR3 sequence (DNA): TGTGCCAGCAGGGCCGGGACAGGGGGTTCACCCCTCCACTTT. Amino acids: CASRAGTGGSPLHF.

The chain recombines TRBV2 with TRBJ1-6; D might be TRBD1 (5 bases). The CDR3 is made up of 14 amino acids. Germline loops: CDR1 SNHLY, CDR2 FYNNEI. Trimming stripped 6 bases from V and 6 bases from J, with 12 bases between. DNA of the CDR3: TGTGCCAGCAGGGCTGGCGGGACTAATTCACCCCTCCACTTT. This encodes CASRAGGTNSPLHF.

This clone appeared once. V is TRBV6-1 and J is TRBJ2-7, with 10 bases fitting TRBD1. The germline CDR1 and CDR2 sequences are MNHNS and SASEGT. This CDR3 has 14 residues. The J segment lost 2 bases and the V segment lost 5 bases, leaving 3 bases of the junction unmatched. DNA for the CDR3: TGTGCCAGCAGTTTAGGACAGGGGGCCTACGAGCAGTACTTC. It is translated as CASSLGQGAYEQYF.

The chain joins TRBV11-2 to TRBJ1-5, with D hard to call. This CDR3 has 14 amino acids. The germline CDR1 and CDR2 sequences are SGHAT and FQNNGV. V gave up 5 bases and J gave up 1 base, with 9 bases separating them. CDR3 amino acids: CASSPTQSNQPQHF. The CDR3 DNA reads as TGTGCCAGCAGCCCAACCCAGAGCAATCAGCCCCAGCATTTT.

The chain joins TRBV9 to TRBJ1-5, with a possible D match to TRBD1 (6 bases). This CDR3 is 15 amino acids long. V dropped 7 bases and J dropped 5 bases, with 19 bases sitting between them. The germline V gene has CDR1 SGDLS and CDR2 YYNGEE. The CDR3: CASSPKGDGYQPQHF. The CDR3 region has the DNA TGTGCCAGCTCTCCTAAGGGGGACGGTTATCAGCCCCAGCATTTT. Based on the CDR3 plus reference TRBV9 and TRBJ1-5, the full variable domain is DSGVTQTPKHLITATGQRVTLRCSPRSGDLSVYWYQQSLDQGLQFLIQYYNGEERAKGNILERFSAQQFPDLHSELNLSSLELGDSALYFCASSPKGDGYQPQHFGDGTRLSIL.

The rearrangement joins TRBV11-3 to TRBJ2-2; D uncertain. This CDR3 has 12 residues. The germline gives CDR1 SGHNT, CDR2 YENEEA. V was pared by 2 bases and J by 8 bases, with 6 bases between. The CDR3: CASSLRLGELFF. The CDR3 region has the DNA TGTGCCAGCAGCTTACGGTTGGGGGAGCTGTTTTTT. Supplemented by reference TRBV11-3 and TRBJ2-2, the full variable domain reads EAGVVQSPRYKIIEKKQPVAFWCNPISGHNTLYWYLQNLGQGPELLIRYENEEAVDDSQLPKDRFSAERLKGVDSTLKIQPAELGDSAVYLCASSLRLGELFFGEGSRLTVL.

The chain couples TRBV9 to TRBJ1-2, with D perhaps TRBD1 (6 bases). Trimming took 4 bases from V and 2 from J, leaving 21 bases between them. Looked up from germline, CDR1 is SGDLS and CDR2 is YYNGEE. The CDR3 extends over 17 amino acids. The CDR3 is CASSPETPWTANYGYTF. The CDR3 bases are TGTGCCAGCAGCCCCGAGACCCCTTGGACAGCAAACTATGGCTACACCTTC.

The chain combines TRBV5-4 with TRBJ2-5; 9 bases agree with TRBD2. Germline assignment: CDR1 SGHNT and CDR2 YYREEE (reference sequence). The CDR3 consists of 18 residues. With 4 bases clipped from V and 2 bases from J, the junction kept 15 bases outside the gene matches. The CDR3 spells CASSAGGRPTGKQETQYF. In DNA form, the CDR3 reads TGTGCCAGCAGCGCGGGAGGGCGGCCTACAGGAAAACAAGAGACCCAGTACTTC. The full variable domain, its missing parts supplied by reference TRBV5-4 and TRBJ2-5, is ETGVTQSPTHLIKTRGQQVTLRCSSQSGHNTVSWYQQALGQGPQFIFQYYREEENGRGNFPPRFSGLQFPNYSSELNVNALELDDSALYLCASSAGGRPTGKQETQYFGPGTRLLVL.

V gene TRBV6-5 combines with J gene TRBJ2-6; D is ambiguous. The CDR3 has 14 residues. V shed 6 bases and J shed 2 bases, with 8 bases lying between them. Germline V gene data show CDR1 as MNHEY and CDR2 as SVGAGI. The CDR3 spells CASRANPGANVLTF. CDR3 DNA: TGTGCCAGCAGAGCCAACCCTGGGGCCAACGTCCTGACTTTC.

The rearrangement joins TRBV18 to TRBJ2-2; no clear D gene. The CDR3 consists of 13 residues. Trimming shortened V by 3 bases and J by 3 bases, and 5 bases separated the two germline ends. CDR1 and CDR2 from the germline V gene are KGHSH and LQKENI. Here the CDR3 reads CASSPFDTGELFF. The CDR3 coding sequence is TGTGCCAGCTCACCTTTCGACACCGGGGAGCTGTTTTTT.

The V gene is TRBV12-3 or TRBV12-4, the J gene TRBJ2-7; weak D call: TRBD1 (6 bases). The CDR3 sequence is 13 residues long. Trimming cost V 6 bases and J 5 bases, with 14 bases left between them. CDR3 in amino acids: CASRRTGQDEQYF. CDR3 in DNA: TGTGCCAGCAGACGAACAGGGCAGGACGAGCAGTACTTC.

This chain links TRBV29-1 with TRBJ1-2; 7 bases fit TRBD1. This CDR3 has 12 amino acids. Germline V gene sequence: CDR1 SQVTM, CDR2 ANQGSEA. The trim removed 7 bases at V and 4 bases at J, leaving 6 bases unmatched. DNA of the CDR3: TGCAGCGATACAGGGACAGTCTATGGCTACACCTTC. It is translated as CSDTGTVYGYTF.

The CDR3 DNA sequence: TGCGCCAGCAGCCGGGACAGTTCAAACACTGAAGCTTTCTTT. It translates to CASSRDSSNTEAFF. The chain carries TRBV5-1 and TRBJ1-1; 7 bases agree with TRBD1. The germline gives CDR1 SGHRS, CDR2 YFSETQ. After removal of 4 bases from V and 2 bases from J, the junction contained 5 bases not matched to a gene. This CDR3 contains 14 residues.

The DNA of the CDR3 is TGTGCCAGCAGTGAAACCCCTACCAAGGAAAAACTGTTTTTT. Translation gives CASSETPTKEKLFF. The V gene is TRBV2, the J gene TRBJ1-4; no clear D. The CDR3 has 14 residues. The germline V and J ends were trimmed by 2 bases and 8 bases, with 12 bases remaining between them. CDR1 SNHLY and CDR2 FYNNEI come from the germline V gene.

The gene calls are TRBV5-4 and TRBJ1-1, with TRBD1 matching 7 bases. Germline-derived CDR1 and CDR2 are SGHNT and YYREEE (reference sequence). The CDR3 is 16 residues long. Losses at the gene ends were 3 bases for V and 1 base for J; bases not matched to a gene: 9. CDR3 sequence: CASSSPQGPGNTEAFF. CDR3 nucleotide sequence: TGTGCCAGCAGCTCACCACAGGGGCCGGGGAACACTGAAGCTTTCTTT.

The V gene is TRBV10-3, the J gene TRBJ1-5, with D unresolved. V gave up 6 bases and J gave up 4 bases, with 10 bases separating them. From germline, CDR1 is ENHRY and CDR2 SYGVKD. There are 13 residues in the CDR3. The CDR3 DNA is TGTGCCATCAGCGTCGGGTATAATCAGCCCCAGCATTTT. The encoded protein is CAISVGYNQPQHF.

This clone was seen a single time. The chain carries TRBV9 and TRBJ2-3, with TRBD2 matching over 7 bases. CDR3 length: 15 amino acids. V was clipped by 3 bases and J by 7 bases; unmatched bases: 11. Germline V gene sequence: CDR1 SGDLS, CDR2 YYNGEE. CDR3 amino acids: CASSARDYLVNTQYF. The CDR3 DNA is TGTGCCAGCAGCGCCCGGGACTATCTGGTGAATACGCAGTATTTT. Full variable domain (remainder filled in from reference TRBV9 and TRBJ2-3): DSGVTQTPKHLITATGQRVTLRCSPRSGDLSVYWYQQSLDQGLQFLIQYYNGEERAKGNILERFSAQQFPDLHSELNLSSLELGDSALYFCASSARDYLVNTQYFGPGTRLTVL.